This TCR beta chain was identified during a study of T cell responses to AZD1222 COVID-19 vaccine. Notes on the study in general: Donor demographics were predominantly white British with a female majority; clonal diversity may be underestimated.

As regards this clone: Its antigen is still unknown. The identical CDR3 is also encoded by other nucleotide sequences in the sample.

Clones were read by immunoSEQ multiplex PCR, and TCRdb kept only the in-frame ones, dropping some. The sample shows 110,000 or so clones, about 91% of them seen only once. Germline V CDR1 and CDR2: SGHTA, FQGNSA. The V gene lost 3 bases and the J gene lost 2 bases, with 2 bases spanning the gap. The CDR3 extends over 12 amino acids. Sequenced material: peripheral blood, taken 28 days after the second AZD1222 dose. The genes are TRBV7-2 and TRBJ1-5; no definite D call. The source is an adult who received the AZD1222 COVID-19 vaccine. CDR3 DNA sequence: TGTGCCAGCAGCTTTGGCAATCAGCCCCAGCATTTT. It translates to CASSFGNQPQHF.